Each of the 8 T cell receptor beta chains below was sequenced from the same sample in a study of vaccination effects on CD4 cells after COVID-19 (dated by TCRdb to 2021 to 2024). Their target antigens are unknown. After around eleven days of culture, CD4+ T cells were isolated with the EasySep CD4+ T cell isolation kit. The library came from the immunoSEQ multiplex PCR assay. Here the immuneACCESS table is served through TCRdb, limited to in-frame sequences with V and J called. Missing clones are a known gap in these copies; in checked studies unresolved V genes cover under half, and the rest lacks a known reason. For this sample the table gives some 63,000 clones, of which 70% to 85% were detected only once. The top ten hold 20% to 25% of the sample. This specimen consisted of CD4+ T cells from PBMCs cultured without peptide, obtained before COVID-19 vaccination. The origin of the receptors is a human donor who had a prior SARS-CoV-2 infection.

Here the CDR3 DNA reads TGTGCCAGCAGCTTAGGTTTTAATTCACCCCTCCACTTT. This sequence encodes CASSLGFNSPLHF. The chain is built from TRBV7-9 and TRBJ1-6; no definite D call. The ends were cut back, 1 base at V and 6 bases at J, with 4 bases in the middle. CDR1 is SEHNR, CDR2 FQNEAQ, per germline (reference sequence). This CDR3 region has 13 residues.

The rearrangement links TRBV30 to TRBJ2-3; 9 bases fit TRBD2. CDR3 size: 15 residues. Germline V gene lookup returns CDR1 GTSNPN and CDR2 SVGIG (reference sequence). Unmatched junction bases numbered 9, after V lost 4 bases and J lost 4 bases. CDR3 sequence: CAWTRGGSGADTQYF. CDR3 DNA: TGTGCCTGGACGCGGGGGGGAAGTGGAGCAGATACGCAGTATTTT.

The CDR3 loop is CASRQLQTASNSPLHF. The CDR3 nucleotides read TGTGCCAGCAGACAACTACAGACAGCTTCAAATTCACCCCTCCACTTT. The chain employs TRBV27 and TRBJ1-6; D is possibly TRBD1 (5 bases). CDR3 size: 16 residues. CDR1 and CDR2 from the germline V gene are MNHEY and SMNVEV (reference sequence). Trimming removed 6 bases from V and 7 bases from J, with 19 bases in between.

The chain joins TRBV18 to TRBJ1-2; D unclear. Per germline, CDR1 KGHSH and CDR2 LQKENI. This CDR3 region has 14 residues. V was trimmed by 3 bases and J by 8 bases, leaving 16 bases between them. Here the CDR3 DNA reads TGTGCCAGCTCACCCGTTCCCGACGACGGGGGCTACACCTTC. This codes for CASSPVPDDGGYTF.

The chain combines TRBV6-1 with TRBJ2-5; 9 nucleotides line up with TRBD1. From germline, CDR1 is MNHNS and CDR2 SASEGT. V lost 1 base to trimming and J lost 4 bases; unmatched junction nucleotides: 1. The CDR3 totals 14 residues. The CDR3 coding sequence is TGTGCCAGCAGTGAAGACAGGGGGCGAGAGACCCAGTACTTC. Protein sequence: CASSEDRGRETQYF.

This rearrangement joins TRBV19 to TRBJ1-2, with unresolved D. Germline V CDR1 and CDR2: LNHDA, SQIVND (reference sequence). Trimming left V 9 bases short and J 2 bases short, with 13 bases between. This CDR3 contains 13 residues. CDR3 loop: CASQTPENYGYTF. The CDR3 coding sequence is TGTGCCAGCCAAACCCCCGAGAACTATGGCTACACCTTC.

This chain connects TRBV27 to TRBJ2-1; 7 bases are shared with TRBD2. CDR3 size: 16 residues. The ends lost 5 bases at V and 7 bases at J; junction bases unmatched: 14. The germline gives CDR1 MNHEY, CDR2 SMNVEV (reference sequence). The CDR3 region is CASSPMRAGEGNEQFF. In nucleotides, the CDR3 is TGTGCCAGCAGTCCGATGAGGGCGGGAGAGGGGAATGAGCAGTTCTTC.

This chain uses TRBV6-2 or TRBV6-3 with TRBJ1-2; D gene ambiguous. Trimming stripped 3 bases from V and 5 bases from J, with 7 bases between. This CDR3 region has 12 residues. Germline lookup yields CDR1 MNHEY and CDR2 SVGEGT. This CDR3 is CASSYIRYGYTF. The DNA for the CDR3 is TGTGCCAGCAGTTATATTCGATATGGCTACACCTTC.